This TCR beta chain came from a study of beta chain features in type 1 diabetes. Study-level points and caveats: The question of HLA type influencing TCRB rearrangement was one that remained unresolved here. Cells with high TCR expression could be over-represented by cDNA sequencing. Naive, central memory and regulatory TCRB repertoires appeared more similar among patients than healthy donors.

This clone was observed a few times. The antigen is not known. What was sequenced were expressed TCRB transcripts, since all of the isolated RNA had been reverse transcribed. Assay used: immunoSEQ multiplex PCR; TCRdb lists only in-frame clones, some missing. The table includes around 250,000 clones, over 12% detected once. Looked up from germline, CDR1 is KGHSH and CDR2 is LQKENI. This CDR3 has 15 residues. V was trimmed by 3 bases and J by 4 bases, leaving 15 bases between them. The V gene is TRBV18, the J gene TRBJ1-2, with unresolved D. The receptor's source is a woman aged 35 to 49 in good health. Sequenced input: naive CD4+ T cells from blood. The CDR3 region has the DNA TGTGCCAGCTCACCGCGGGAAGAAATAGGCTATGGCTACACCTTC. Protein product: CASSPREEIGYGYTF.